Listed below are T cell receptor beta chains from one sample, sequenced in a study of lymphopenia after photon versus proton radiotherapy. The protocol was immunoSEQ multiplex PCR, while the TCRdb copy is restricted to in-frame clones and leaves out a portion. The sample holds 150,000 or so clones; about 85% are singletons and the top ten take around 4.5%. Here the sequenced sample was peripheral blood, taken from a patient treated with photon-based radiotherapy. The receptors were gathered from a man aged 50-59 years with gastric cancer. The CDR3 runs from the conserved cysteine through the conserved F or W. Fields, in order: D gene, V gene, J gene, clone size, CDR3 protein, CDR3 DNA. The D gene is left open where the match is weak. Size values are once, few and many counts, or a class for expanded clones, and some rows have none.

d_gene: TRBD2; v_gene: TRBV9; j_gene: TRBJ2-1; abundance: .; CDR3aa: CASSVSGSSYNEQFF; CDR3nt: TGTGCCAGCAGCGTCAGCGGGAGCTCCTACAATGAGCAGTTCTTC
d_gene: TRBD2; v_gene: TRBV30; j_gene: TRBJ2-1; abundance: .; CDR3aa: CAWQPGLAGNNEQFF; CDR3nt: TGTGCCTGGCAGCCGGGACTAGCGGGAAACAATGAGCAGTTCTTC
d_gene: .; v_gene: TRBV5-1; j_gene: TRBJ1-1; abundance: .; CDR3aa: CASSLQFTGEAEAFF; CDR3nt: TGCGCCAGCAGCTTGCAATTTACGGGGGAAGCTGAAGCTTTCTTT
d_gene: TRBD2; v_gene: TRBV7-9; j_gene: TRBJ2-1; abundance: .; CDR3aa: CASTTSGSWYGEQFF; CDR3nt: TGTGCCAGCACAACTAGCGGGAGCTGGTATGGTGAGCAGTTCTTC
d_gene: TRBD2; v_gene: TRBV4-3; j_gene: TRBJ2-1; abundance: .; CDR3aa: CASSQDETSGHNEQFF; CDR3nt: TGCGCCAGCAGCCAAGACGAGACTAGCGGACACAATGAGCAGTTCTTC
d_gene: .; v_gene: TRBV4-1; j_gene: TRBJ2-7; abundance: .; CDR3aa: CASSQDRWGLAYEQYF; CDR3nt: TGCGCCAGCAGCCAAGATCGCTGGGGGCTAGCGTACGAGCAGTACTTC
d_gene: .; v_gene: TRBV5-4; j_gene: TRBJ2-1; abundance: .; CDR3aa: CASSPGQGGTSYNEQFF; CDR3nt: TGTGCCAGCAGCCCGGGCCAGGGCGGAACCTCCTACAATGAGCAGTTCTTC
d_gene: TRBD1; v_gene: TRBV7-2; j_gene: TRBJ1-5; abundance: once; CDR3aa: CASSPLTGVAQPQHF; CDR3nt: TGTGCCAGCAGCCCGTTAACAGGGGTGGCTCAGCCCCAGCATTTT
d_gene: TRBD2; v_gene: TRBV25-1; j_gene: TRBJ2-1; abundance: .; CDR3aa: CASTGTSGEDEQFF; CDR3nt: TGTGCCTCCACCGGGACTAGCGGTGAGGATGAGCAGTTCTTC
d_gene: TRBD1; v_gene: TRBV4-3; j_gene: TRBJ2-1; abundance: .; CDR3aa: CASSQEKRTGDEQFF; CDR3nt: TGCGCCAGCAGCCAAGAAAAGCGGACAGGGGATGAGCAGTTCTTC
d_gene: .; v_gene: TRBV6-5; j_gene: TRBJ1-5; abundance: few; CDR3aa: CASSSPQPQHF; CDR3nt: TGTGCCAGCAGTAGCCCCCAGCCCCAGCATTTT
d_gene: TRBD2; v_gene: TRBV7-3; j_gene: TRBJ2-3; abundance: .; CDR3aa: CASSRWTSGSLTDTQYF; CDR3nt: TGTGCCAGCAGCCGATGGACTAGCGGGAGTTTAACAGATACGCAGTATTTT
d_gene: TRBD1; v_gene: TRBV30; j_gene: TRBJ1-2; abundance: few; CDR3aa: CAWRRGRTANYGYTF; CDR3nt: TGTGCCTGGAGGAGGGGGCGGACAGCGAACTATGGCTACACCTTC
d_gene: TRBD2; v_gene: TRBV5-1; j_gene: TRBJ2-3; abundance: .; CDR3aa: CASSFDLAGGFGTDTQYF; CDR3nt: TGCGCCAGCAGCTTCGATCTAGCGGGAGGGTTTGGCACAGATACGCAGTATTTT
d_gene: TRBD1; v_gene: TRBV28; j_gene: TRBJ1-2; abundance: .; CDR3aa: CASSRDRRDGYTF; CDR3nt: TGTGCCAGCAGTAGGGACAGGAGGGATGGCTACACCTTC
d_gene: TRBD2; v_gene: TRBV7-3; j_gene: TRBJ2-1; abundance: once; CDR3aa: CASSLTREDYNEQFF; CDR3nt: TGTGCCAGCAGCTTAACACGGGAGGACTACAATGAGCAGTTCTTC
d_gene: .; v_gene: TRBV15; j_gene: TRBJ1-4; abundance: .; CDR3aa: CATSRDWAGVNEKLFF; CDR3nt: TGTGCCACCAGCAGAGATTGGGCAGGGGTGAATGAAAAACTGTTTTTT
d_gene: TRBD1; v_gene: TRBV7-9; j_gene: TRBJ2-7; abundance: .; CDR3aa: CASSLAMDRSYEQYF; CDR3nt: TGTGCCAGCAGCTTAGCGATGGACAGGTCCTACGAGCAGTACTTC
d_gene: TRBD2; v_gene: TRBV19; j_gene: TRBJ2-2; abundance: .; CDR3aa: CASSISSGRAGGTGELFF; CDR3nt: TGTGCCAGTAGTATTTCGAGCGGGAGGGCCGGGGGCACCGGGGAGCTGTTTTTT
d_gene: TRBD2; v_gene: TRBV7-2; j_gene: TRBJ2-7; abundance: .; CDR3aa: CASSGRLAGANEQYF; CDR3nt: TGTGCCAGCAGCGGAAGACTAGCGGGAGCCAACGAGCAGTACTTC
d_gene: .; v_gene: TRBV4-2; j_gene: TRBJ1-3; abundance: .; CDR3aa: CASSQAQGSNTIYF; CDR3nt: TGTGCCAGCAGCCAAGCACAGGGTTCGAACACCATATATTTT
d_gene: .; v_gene: TRBV6-5; j_gene: TRBJ2-2; abundance: few; CDR3aa: CASSYSHPNTGELFF; CDR3nt: TGTGCCAGCAGTTACTCGCATCCGAACACCGGGGAGCTGTTTTTT
d_gene: TRBD2; v_gene: TRBV9; j_gene: TRBJ2-5; abundance: .; CDR3aa: CASSVDLAGAQETQYF; CDR3nt: TGTGCCAGCAGCGTAGACCTAGCGGGGGCCCAAGAGACCCAGTACTTC
d_gene: .; v_gene: TRBV18; j_gene: TRBJ2-3; abundance: .; CDR3aa: CASSSFDAISTDTQYF; CDR3nt: TGTGCCAGCTCATCTTTTGACGCGATAAGCACAGATACGCAGTATTTT